Here is one TCR beta chain with its context. Its recognized antigen is unknown. Base-call qualities are not available, and no considerably larger clone is one nucleotide away. The sample belongs to a study of CD8+ T cells in alopecia areata (dated by TCRdb to the late 2010s). For the wider study: Treated patients were enrolled in an open-label pilot trial of oral tofacitinib at 5 to 10 mg twice daily for moderate-to-severe alopecia areata. Scalp clonality was compared among normal scalp (n=4), patchy alopecia areata scalp (n=8), and alopecia totalis/universalis scalp (n=8). Human TCRbeta sequencing covered scalp tissue and sorted CD4+ and CD8+ peripheral blood T cells from patchy and totalis/universalis alopecia areata patients and healthy controls. Biopsies were taken from tofacitinib-treated patients at baseline and at 4 and 24 weeks of treatment, and a later scalp biopsy was taken in several of the tofacitinib-treated patients. RNA was extracted with the PAXgene miRNA kit for fixed scalp, the miRNeasy kit for PBMCs, and the RNeasy kit for mouse skin. TCRbeta CDR3 regions were amplified by immunoSEQ multiplex PCR with 35 Vbeta forward and 13 Jbeta reverse primers. Tofacitinib was administered for 6 to 18 months, and 6 months of follow-up off drug were then conducted to assess delayed response and recurrence. In both human patients and the C3H/HeJ mouse model, the study applied high-throughput TCRbeta sequencing to look at T cell clonal expansion in alopecia areata.

Library preparation employed the immunoSEQ multiplex PCR assay. RNA was extracted from all samples and reverse transcribed into cDNA as template for TCR sequencing. SuperScript III was used to make first-strand cDNA, primed with a 2:1 mix of oligo-dT and random hexamers. A synthetic immune receptor repertoire was used to gauge amplification bias, and whatever bias remained was removed computationally. In the paper's pipeline: Raw reads were preprocessed for error removal, and CDR3 was defined according to IMGT conventions as running from the conserved cysteine to phenylalanine. To get clonality, Shannon entropy was normalized by log2 of the number of productive unique TCRs and the result was subtracted from 1. CD4 or CD8 identity of scalp clones was inferred by cross-referencing scalp TCRbeta sequences with sorted blood CD4 and CD8 repertoires. TCRdb carries this immuneACCESS record with in-frame sequences only. Its versions omit some clonotypes, under half of them owing to an unresolved V gene in the studies checked, with the rest unexplained. From that table come the V and J calls and clone size; the DNA was used to work out D and trimming. For this sample there are hundreds of thousands of clones; roughly two thirds appear just once. Approximately 1.2% of the sample is taken by the ten largest.

V is pared back by 7 bases and J by 4 bases, with 13 bases lying between the germline termini. The CDR3 covers 13 residues, taking in both the cysteine and the phenylalanine. CDR3 DNA only is kept here, 39 bases in frame from base 1. Per the germline V gene (reference sequence), SGHAT is the CDR1 and FQDESV is the CDR2. Interpreted using the paper, the time point label stands for: baseline before oral tofacitinib. Lesional scalp punch biopsies and peripheral blood were obtained from alopecia areata patients. PBMCs were isolated by density centrifugation and stained for CD3, CD4 and CD8, after which CD4+ and CD8+ T cells were sorted on a FACSAria. The paper's findings and limits, for the study overall: Higher clonality and more expanded CD8+ clones were observed in lesional scalp than in normal scalp, particularly in alopecia totalis/universalis, a finding suggestive of antigenic drive. Shared TCR sequences between patients were less evident than in mice, which may be partly attributable to HLA diversity in the patient population. Resident alphabeta T cells in normal human skin are also sequenced, complicating scalp TCR repertoire analysis, unlike mouse skin dominated by gammadelta T cells.

The source material was CD4+ T cells sorted from blood, sampled at week 0. The receptor was derived from a human donor with alopecia areata. In this chain, TRBV11-1 is recombined with TRBJ2-5; the D segment could be TRBD2, given 5 matching bases. This receptor carries the CDR3 CASTQSGRETQYF. The nucleotide sequence is given as TGTGCCAGCACCCAAAGTGGGAGAGAGACCCAGTACTTC.